This T cell receptor beta chain was retrieved from a study of blood T cell repertoires in COVID-19. The overall study: Sample material is recorded as cDNA or gDNA derived from T cells, B-cell-depleted T cells, or PBMCs.

Source study methods: Reference gene primer amplification gave nucleated cell count estimates. TCRdb's copy holds only in-frame clones and misses some; the assay was immunoSEQ multiplex PCR. V and J calls and clone size come straight from that table; D and trimming were deduced from the DNA. The sample lists 150,000 to 250,000 clones; roughly nine tenths were seen once. The CDR3 has 15 amino acids. V lost 5 bases, J lost 0 bases, and 5 bases stayed unmatched. From germline, CDR1 is SGHAT and CDR2 FQNNGV. Participant age was roughly 18 to 100 years, and participants resided in roughly 25 US areas. The clonotype originates from a woman aged 25 to 45 who had recovered from COVID-19. The rearrangement uses TRBV11-2 and TRBJ2-7; 9 bases are a match to TRBD1. What was sequenced was PBMCs or T cells enriched from blood (not recorded which). DNA of the CDR3: TGTGCCAGCAGCCCGGGACAGGGCAGCTCCTACGAGCAGTACTTC. Translated: CASSPGQGSSYEQYF.